This note documents a single TCR beta chain sequence. The assay was immunoSEQ multiplex PCR, and TCRdb's table has in-frame clones only and misses some. The sample consists of about 100,000 clones, 85% to 90% of them appearing once. The source of the sample is a study of T cell responses to AZD1222 COVID-19 vaccine. Germline values: CDR1 SGHRS, CDR2 YFSETQ. The CDR3 covers 15 residues. V was pared by 5 bases and J by 0 bases, with 14 bases between. This sample comprised peripheral blood, obtained on day 0 of AZD1222 vaccination. The source is an adult in good health. The chain couples TRBV5-1 to TRBJ2-5; D is ambiguous. Here the CDR3 reads CASRPHPQYQETQYF. CDR3 in DNA: TGCGCCAGCAGACCCCATCCCCAGTACCAAGAGACCCAGTACTTC.